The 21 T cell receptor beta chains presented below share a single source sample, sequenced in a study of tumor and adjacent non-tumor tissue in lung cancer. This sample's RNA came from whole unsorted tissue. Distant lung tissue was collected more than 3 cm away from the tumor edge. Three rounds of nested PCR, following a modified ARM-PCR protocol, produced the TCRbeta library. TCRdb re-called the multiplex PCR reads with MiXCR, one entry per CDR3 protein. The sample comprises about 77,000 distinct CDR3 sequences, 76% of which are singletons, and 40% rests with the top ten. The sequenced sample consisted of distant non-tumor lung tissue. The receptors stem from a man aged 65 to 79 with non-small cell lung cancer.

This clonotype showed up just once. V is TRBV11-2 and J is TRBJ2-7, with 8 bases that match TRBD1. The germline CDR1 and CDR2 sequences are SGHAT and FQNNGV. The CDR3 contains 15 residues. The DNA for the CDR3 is TGTTCGAGCAGCTTAGATCAGGGGGCCCCCTTCGAGCAGTACTTC. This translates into CSSSLDQGAPFEQYF.

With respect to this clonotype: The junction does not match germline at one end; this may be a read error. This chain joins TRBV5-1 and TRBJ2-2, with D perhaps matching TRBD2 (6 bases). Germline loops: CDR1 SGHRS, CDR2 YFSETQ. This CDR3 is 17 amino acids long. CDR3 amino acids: CASSLEDEGDSIGVLFF. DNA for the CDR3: TGCGCCAGTAGCTTGGAGGATGAAGGGGACTCAATCGGGGTGCTGTTTTTT.

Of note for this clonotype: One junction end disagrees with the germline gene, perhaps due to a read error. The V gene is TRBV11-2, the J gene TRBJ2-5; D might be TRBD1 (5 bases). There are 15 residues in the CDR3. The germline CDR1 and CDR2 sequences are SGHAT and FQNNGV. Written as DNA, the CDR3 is TGTGCCAGCAGCCAGGGAACAGTTGGGCAAGAGATCCAGTACTTC. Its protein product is CASSQGTVGQEIQYF.

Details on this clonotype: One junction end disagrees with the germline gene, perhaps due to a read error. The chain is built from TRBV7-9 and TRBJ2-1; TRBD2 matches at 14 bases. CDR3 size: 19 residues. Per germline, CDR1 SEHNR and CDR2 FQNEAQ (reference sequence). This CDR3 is CVSRQGTSGGPHSYNEQFF. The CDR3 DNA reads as TGTGTCAGCAGACAGGGGACTAGCGGGGGTCCGCATAGTTACAATGAGCAGTTCTTC.

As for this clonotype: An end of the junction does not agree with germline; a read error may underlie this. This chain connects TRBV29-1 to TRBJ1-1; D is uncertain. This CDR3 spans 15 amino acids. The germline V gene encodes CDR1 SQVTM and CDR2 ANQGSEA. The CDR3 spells CSVDTLQPANTEAFF. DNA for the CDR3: TGTAGCGTCGACACCTTGCAGCCAGCGAACACTGAAGCTTTCTTT.

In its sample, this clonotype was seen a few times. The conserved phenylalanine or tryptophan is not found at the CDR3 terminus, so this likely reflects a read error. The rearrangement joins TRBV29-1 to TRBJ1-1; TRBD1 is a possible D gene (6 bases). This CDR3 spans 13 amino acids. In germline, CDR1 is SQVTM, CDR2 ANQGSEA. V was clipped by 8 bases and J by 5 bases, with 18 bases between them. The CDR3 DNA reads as TGCAGCCCACAGGACAGCCCGGGAACTGAAGCTTTCTTA. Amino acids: CSPQDSPGTEAFL.

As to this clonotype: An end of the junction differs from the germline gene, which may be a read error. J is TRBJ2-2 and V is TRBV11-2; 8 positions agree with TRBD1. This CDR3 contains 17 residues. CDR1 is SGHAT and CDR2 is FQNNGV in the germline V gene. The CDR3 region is CASSFYRGDLNTGELFF. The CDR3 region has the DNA TGTGCCAGTAGCTTCTACAGGGGGGATTTGAATACCGGGGAGCTGTTTTTT.

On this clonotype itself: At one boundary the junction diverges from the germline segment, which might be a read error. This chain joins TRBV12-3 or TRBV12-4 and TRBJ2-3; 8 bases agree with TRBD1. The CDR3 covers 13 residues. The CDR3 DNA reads TGTGCCAACAGTCCAGGGGGCGTCGATATGCAGTATTTT. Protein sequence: CANSPGGVDMQYF.

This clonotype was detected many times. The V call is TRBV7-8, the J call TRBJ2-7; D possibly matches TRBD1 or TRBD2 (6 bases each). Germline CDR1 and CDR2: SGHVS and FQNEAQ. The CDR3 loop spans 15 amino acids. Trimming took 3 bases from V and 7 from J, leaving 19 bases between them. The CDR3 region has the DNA TGTGCCAGCAGCTTCATCAGGGGTTTCGCGGGAGAGCAGTACTTC. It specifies CASSFIRGFAGEQYF.

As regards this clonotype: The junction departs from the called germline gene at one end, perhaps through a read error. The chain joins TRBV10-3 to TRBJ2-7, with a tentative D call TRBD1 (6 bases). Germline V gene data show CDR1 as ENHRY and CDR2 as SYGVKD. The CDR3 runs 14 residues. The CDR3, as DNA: TGTACCATTAGTGAGAGAGGGGGAGTCTACGAGCAGTACTTC. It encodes CTISERGGVYEQYF.

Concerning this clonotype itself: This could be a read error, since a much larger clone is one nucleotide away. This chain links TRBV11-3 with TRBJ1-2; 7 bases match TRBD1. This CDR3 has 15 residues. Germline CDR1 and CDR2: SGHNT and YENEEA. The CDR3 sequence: CASNLIKGAESGYTF. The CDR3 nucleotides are TGTGCCAGCAACTTAATTAAGGGGGCTGAGAGTGGCTACACCTTC.

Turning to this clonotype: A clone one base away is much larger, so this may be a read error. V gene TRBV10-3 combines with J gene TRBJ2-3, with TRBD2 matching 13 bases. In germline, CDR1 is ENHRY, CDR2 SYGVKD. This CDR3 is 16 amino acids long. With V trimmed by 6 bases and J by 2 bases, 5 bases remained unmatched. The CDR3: CAISLGLAGTTDTQYF. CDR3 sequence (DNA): TGTGCCATCAGCCTGGGACTAGCGGGAACCACAGATACGCAGTATTTT.

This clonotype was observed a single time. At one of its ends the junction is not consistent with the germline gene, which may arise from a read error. Here the CDR3 reads CTSSIGTGGDEQYF. The CDR3 nucleotides read TGTACCAGCAGCATAGGGACAGGGGGTGACGAGCAGTACTTC. The gene calls are TRBV7-6 and TRBJ2-7; 11 positions match TRBD1. The germline V gene encodes CDR1 SGHVS and CDR2 FNYEAQ. This CDR3 comprises 14 residues.

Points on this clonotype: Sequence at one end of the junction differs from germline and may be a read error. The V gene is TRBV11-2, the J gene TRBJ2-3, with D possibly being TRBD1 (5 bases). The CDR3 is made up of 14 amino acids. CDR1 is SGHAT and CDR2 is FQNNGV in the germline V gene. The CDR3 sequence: CANSSQVLSDTQYF. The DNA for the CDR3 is TGTGCCAACAGCTCACAGGTGTTATCAGATACGCAGTATTTT. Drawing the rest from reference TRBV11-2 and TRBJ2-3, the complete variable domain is EAGVAQSPRYKIIEKRQSVAFWCNPISGHATLYWYQQILGQGPKLLIQFQNNGVVDDSQLPKDRFSAERLKGVDSTLKIQPAKLEDSAVYLCANSSQVLSDTQYFGPGTRLTVL.

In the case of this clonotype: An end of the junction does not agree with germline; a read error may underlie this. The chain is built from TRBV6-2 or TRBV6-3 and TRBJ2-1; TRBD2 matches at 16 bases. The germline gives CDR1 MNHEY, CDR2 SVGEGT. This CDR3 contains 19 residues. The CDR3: CASSYSGTSGRAVYNEQFF. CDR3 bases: TGTGCCAGCAGCTACTCTGGGACTAGCGGGAGGGCCGTATACAATGAGCAGTTCTTC.

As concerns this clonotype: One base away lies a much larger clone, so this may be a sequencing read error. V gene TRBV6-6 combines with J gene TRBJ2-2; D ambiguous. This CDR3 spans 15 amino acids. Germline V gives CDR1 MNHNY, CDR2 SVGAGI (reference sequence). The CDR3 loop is CTSSYSKRATGELFF. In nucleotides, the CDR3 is TGTACCAGCAGTTACTCGAAAAGGGCCACCGGGGAGCTGTTTTTT.

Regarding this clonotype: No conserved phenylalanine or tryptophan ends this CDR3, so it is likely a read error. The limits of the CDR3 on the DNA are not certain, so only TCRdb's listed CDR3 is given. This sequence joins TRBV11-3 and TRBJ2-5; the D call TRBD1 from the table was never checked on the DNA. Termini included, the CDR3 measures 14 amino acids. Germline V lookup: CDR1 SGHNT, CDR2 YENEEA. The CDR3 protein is CASASGWGRETKYL.

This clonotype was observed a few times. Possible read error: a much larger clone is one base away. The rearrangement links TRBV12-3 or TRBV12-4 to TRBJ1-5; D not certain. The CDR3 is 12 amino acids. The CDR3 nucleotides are TGTGCCAGCAGCCGAGGCGTTCAGTCCCAGCATTTT. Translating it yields CASSRGVQSQHF.

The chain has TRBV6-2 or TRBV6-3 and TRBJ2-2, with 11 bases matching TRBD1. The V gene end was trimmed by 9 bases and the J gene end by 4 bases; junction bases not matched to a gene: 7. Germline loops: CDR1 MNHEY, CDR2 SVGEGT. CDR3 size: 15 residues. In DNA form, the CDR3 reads TGTGCCAGTACTCCCGGGACAGGGGGCACCGGGGAGCTGTTTTTT. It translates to CASTPGTGGTGELFF.

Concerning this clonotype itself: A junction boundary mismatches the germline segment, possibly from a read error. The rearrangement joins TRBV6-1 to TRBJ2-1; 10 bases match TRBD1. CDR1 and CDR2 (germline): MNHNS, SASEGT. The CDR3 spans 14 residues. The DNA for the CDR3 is TGTGCCAGCGGTGGGACAGGGGAAGTGGATGAGCAATTCTTC. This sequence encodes CASGGTGEVDEQFF.

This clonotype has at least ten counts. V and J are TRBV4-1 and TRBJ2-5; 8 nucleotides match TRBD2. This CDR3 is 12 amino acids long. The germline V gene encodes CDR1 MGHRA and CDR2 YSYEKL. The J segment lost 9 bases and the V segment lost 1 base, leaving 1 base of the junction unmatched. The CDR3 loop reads CASSQVGGAQYF. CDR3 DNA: TGCGCCAGCAGCCAAGTCGGGGGGGCCCAGTACTTC.